The T cell receptor beta chain under discussion was sequenced for a study of OX40 agonist ivuxolimab in advanced cancers. Across the whole study: Patients took ivuxolimab, an agonistic anti-OX40 (CD134) antibody.

The method was immunoSEQ multiplex PCR; TCRdb's version includes in-frame clones alone and lacks a portion of them. The profile covers fewer than 90,000 clones, with 89% appearing a single time and under 0.4% taken by the ten largest. Germline values: CDR1 LNHDA, CDR2 SQIVND (reference sequence). This CDR3 region has 14 residues. The V gene end was trimmed by 6 bases and the J gene end by 1 base; junction bases not matched to a gene: 5. The V and J genes are TRBV19 and TRBJ1-1; 7 bases are shared with TRBD1. The material sequenced was CD4+ or CD8+ T cells sorted from blood, taken in a trial of the OX40 agonist ivuxolimab. The TCR originated in an adult with an advanced solid tumor such as melanoma, head and neck, liver or kidney cancer. The CDR3 coding sequence is TGTGCCAGTAGCCCGGGACAGCGGAACACTGAAGCTTTCTTT. Protein sequence: CASSPGQRNTEAFF.